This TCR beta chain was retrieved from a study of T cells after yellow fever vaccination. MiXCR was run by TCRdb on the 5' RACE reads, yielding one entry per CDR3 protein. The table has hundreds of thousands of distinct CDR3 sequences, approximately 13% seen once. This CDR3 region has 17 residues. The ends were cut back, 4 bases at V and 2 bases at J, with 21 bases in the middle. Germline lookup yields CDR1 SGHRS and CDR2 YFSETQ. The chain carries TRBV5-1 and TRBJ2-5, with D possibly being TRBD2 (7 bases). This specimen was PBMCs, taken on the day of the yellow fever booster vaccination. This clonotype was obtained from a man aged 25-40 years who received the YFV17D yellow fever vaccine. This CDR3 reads CASSVPPRGAGQETQYF. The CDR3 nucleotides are TGCGCCAGCAGCGTACCCCCCAGGGGAGCGGGGCAAGAGACCCAGTACTTC. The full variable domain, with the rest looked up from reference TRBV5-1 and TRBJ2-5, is KAGVTQTPRYLIKTRGQQVTLSCSPISGHRSVSWYQQTPGQGLQFLFEYFSETQRNKGNFPGRFSGRQFSNSRSEMNVSTLELGDSALYLCASSVPPRGAGQETQYFGPGTRLLVL.